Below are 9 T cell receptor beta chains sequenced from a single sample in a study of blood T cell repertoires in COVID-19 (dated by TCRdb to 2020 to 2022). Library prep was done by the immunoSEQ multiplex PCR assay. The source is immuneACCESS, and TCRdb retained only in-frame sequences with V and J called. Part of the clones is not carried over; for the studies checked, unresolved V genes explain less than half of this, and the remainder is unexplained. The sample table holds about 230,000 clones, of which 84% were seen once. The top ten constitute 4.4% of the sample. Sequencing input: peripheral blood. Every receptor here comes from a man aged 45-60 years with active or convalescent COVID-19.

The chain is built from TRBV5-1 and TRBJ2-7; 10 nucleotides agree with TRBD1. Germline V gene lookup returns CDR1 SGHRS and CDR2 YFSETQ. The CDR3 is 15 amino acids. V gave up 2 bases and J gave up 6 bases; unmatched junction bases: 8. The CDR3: CASSFVPGQGSEQYF. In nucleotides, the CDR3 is TGCGCCAGCAGCTTCGTGCCGGGACAGGGGTCCGAGCAGTACTTC.

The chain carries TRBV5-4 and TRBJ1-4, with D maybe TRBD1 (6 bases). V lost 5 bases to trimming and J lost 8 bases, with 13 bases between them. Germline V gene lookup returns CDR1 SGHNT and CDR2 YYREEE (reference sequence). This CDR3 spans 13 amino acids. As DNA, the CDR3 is TGTGCCAGCAGGCCTGGGGGCACCGAAAAACTGTTTTTT. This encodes CASRPGGTEKLFF.

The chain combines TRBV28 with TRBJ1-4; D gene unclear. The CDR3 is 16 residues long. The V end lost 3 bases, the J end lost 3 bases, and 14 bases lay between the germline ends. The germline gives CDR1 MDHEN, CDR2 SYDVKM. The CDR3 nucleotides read TGTGCCAGCAGTTTGGGCCCGGTACGGCCTAATGAAAAACTGTTTTTT. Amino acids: CASSLGPVRPNEKLFF.

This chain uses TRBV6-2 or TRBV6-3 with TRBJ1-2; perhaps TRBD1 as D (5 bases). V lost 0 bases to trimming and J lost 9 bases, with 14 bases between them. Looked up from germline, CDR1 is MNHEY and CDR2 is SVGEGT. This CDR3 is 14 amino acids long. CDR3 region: CASSYSDSVPSYTF. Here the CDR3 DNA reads TGTGCCAGCAGTTACTCCGACAGCGTTCCAAGCTACACCTTC.

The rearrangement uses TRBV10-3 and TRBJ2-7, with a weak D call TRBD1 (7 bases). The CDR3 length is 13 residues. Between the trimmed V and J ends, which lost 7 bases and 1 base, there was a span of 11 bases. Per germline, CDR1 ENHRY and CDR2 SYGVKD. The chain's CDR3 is CAITAGQSYEQYF. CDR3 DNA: TGTGCCATCACTGCGGGACAGTCCTACGAGCAGTACTTC.

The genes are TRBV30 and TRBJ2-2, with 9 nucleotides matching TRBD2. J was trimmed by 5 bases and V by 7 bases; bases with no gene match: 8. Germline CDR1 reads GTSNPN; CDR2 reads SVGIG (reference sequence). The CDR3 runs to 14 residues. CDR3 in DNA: TGTGCCTCGGAGAGGCGGGGGGGTACCGGGGAGCTGTTTTTT. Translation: CASERRGGTGELFF. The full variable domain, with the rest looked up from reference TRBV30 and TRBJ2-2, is SQTIHQWPATLVQPVGSPLSLECTVEGTSNPNLYWYRQAAGRGLQLLFYSVGIGQISSEVPQNLSASRPQDRQFILSSKKLLLSDSGFYLCASERRGGTGELFFGEGSRLTVL.

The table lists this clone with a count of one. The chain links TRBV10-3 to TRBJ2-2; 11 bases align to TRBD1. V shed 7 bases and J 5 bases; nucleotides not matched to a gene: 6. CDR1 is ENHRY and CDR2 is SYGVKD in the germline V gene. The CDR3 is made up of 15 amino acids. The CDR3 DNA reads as TGTGCCATCACCCACGGGACAGGGGGTACCGGGGAGCTGTTTTTT. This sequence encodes CAITHGTGGTGELFF.

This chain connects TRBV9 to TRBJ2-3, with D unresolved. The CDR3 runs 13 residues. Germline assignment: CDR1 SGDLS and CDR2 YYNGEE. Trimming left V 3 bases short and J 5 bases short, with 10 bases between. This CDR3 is CASSATGRDTQYF. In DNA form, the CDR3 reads TGTGCCAGCAGCGCGACGGGTAGAGATACGCAGTATTTT.

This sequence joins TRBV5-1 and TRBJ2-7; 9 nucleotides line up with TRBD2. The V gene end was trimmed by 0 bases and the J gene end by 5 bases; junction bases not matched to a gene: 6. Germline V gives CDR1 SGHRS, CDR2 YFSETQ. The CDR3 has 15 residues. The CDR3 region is CASSLAGTSPHEQYF. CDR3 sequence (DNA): TGCGCCAGCAGCTTGGCAGGGACTAGCCCCCACGAGCAGTACTTC.